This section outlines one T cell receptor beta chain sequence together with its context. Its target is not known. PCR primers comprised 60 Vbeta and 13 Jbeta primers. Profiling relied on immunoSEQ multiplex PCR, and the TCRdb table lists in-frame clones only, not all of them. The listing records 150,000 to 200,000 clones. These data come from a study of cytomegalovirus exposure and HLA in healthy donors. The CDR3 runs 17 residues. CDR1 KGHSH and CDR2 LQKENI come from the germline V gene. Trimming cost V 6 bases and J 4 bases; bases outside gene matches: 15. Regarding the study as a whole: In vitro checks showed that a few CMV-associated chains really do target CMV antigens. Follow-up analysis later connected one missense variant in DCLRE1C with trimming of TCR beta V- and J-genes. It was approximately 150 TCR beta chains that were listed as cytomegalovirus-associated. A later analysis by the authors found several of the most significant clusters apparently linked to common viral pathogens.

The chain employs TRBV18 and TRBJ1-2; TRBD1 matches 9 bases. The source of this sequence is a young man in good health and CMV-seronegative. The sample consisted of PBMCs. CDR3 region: CASSHDRTGDLVYGYTF. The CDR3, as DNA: TGTGCCAGCTCGCACGACCGGACAGGGGATCTGGTCTATGGCTACACCTTC.